These 14 T cell receptor beta chains came from one sample sequenced in a study of T cell responses to AZD1222 COVID-19 vaccine. Sequencing used immunoSEQ multiplex PCR; TCRdb keeps in-frame clones, though not all of them. This sample has over 150,000 clones, with 86% found just once. The starting material was peripheral blood, obtained on day 0 of MenACWY control vaccination. These TCRs come from an adult in good health.

This clone has just one count. This chain connects TRBV19 to TRBJ1-1; no clear D gene. CDR3 length: 16 residues. Trimming removed 3 bases at V and 0 bases at J, with 14 bases between. CDR1 is LNHDA and CDR2 is SQIVND in the germline V gene (reference sequence). The chain's CDR3 is CASSITKLNLNTEAFF. DNA for the CDR3: TGTGCCAGTAGTATTACCAAATTAAACTTGAACACTGAAGCTTTCTTT.

This chain joins TRBV19 and TRBJ2-6; the D call may be TRBD1 or TRBD2 (5 bases each). Germline loops: CDR1 LNHDA, CDR2 SQIVND (reference sequence). The CDR3 is 19 residues long. Trimming removed 10 bases from V and 0 bases from J, with 25 bases in between. CDR3 loop: CATKIEGPRILSGANVLTF. In DNA, the CDR3 is TGTGCCACCAAGATAGAGGGACCGAGGATCCTCTCTGGGGCCAACGTCCTGACTTTC.

The rearrangement links TRBV28 to TRBJ1-5; possibly TRBD1 for D (6 bases). Between the trimmed V and J ends, which lost 0 bases and 5 bases, there was a span of 17 bases. Germline values: CDR1 MDHEN, CDR2 SYDVKM. The CDR3 covers 17 residues. In DNA form, the CDR3 reads TGTGCCAGCAGTTTATGGTCTGGGCAGGGGTCCGATCAGCCCCAGCATTTT. Amino acids: CASSLWSGQGSDQPQHF.

J is TRBJ1-2 and V is TRBV24-1; 7 nucleotides align to TRBD1. Looked up from germline, CDR1 is KGHDR and CDR2 is SFDVKD. V lost 4 bases, J lost 5 bases, and 9 bases stayed unmatched. CDR3 length: 15 amino acids. The CDR3: CATSDPGQGVYGYTF. For the CDR3, the DNA is TGTGCCACCAGTGACCCCGGCCAGGGGGTTTATGGCTACACCTTC.

V gene TRBV27 combines with J gene TRBJ1-2; TRBD1 matches at 7 bases. Germline-derived CDR1 and CDR2 are MNHEY and SMNVEV (reference sequence). Trimming removed 5 bases from V and 6 bases from J; junction bases left unmatched: 6. This CDR3 is 13 amino acids long. Here the CDR3 reads CASSRDDRDGYTF. CDR3 nucleotide sequence: TGTGCCAGCAGTCGAGACGACAGGGATGGCTACACCTTC.

V is TRBV5-1 and J is TRBJ1-4; D perhaps matches TRBD1 (5 bases). CDR1 and CDR2 (germline): SGHRS, YFSETQ. This CDR3 comprises 14 residues. With 4 bases removed from V and 5 bases from J, the gap between germline ends came to 12 bases. The CDR3 spells CASSTDGGNEKLFF. In DNA, the CDR3 is TGCGCCAGCAGCACAGATGGGGGGAATGAAAAACTGTTTTTT.

The CDR3, as DNA: TGCAGCGTTGAGGGGACAGGGGGCACTGAAGCTTTCTTT. It encodes CSVEGTGGTEAFF. The rearrangement joins TRBV29-1 to TRBJ1-1; TRBD1 agrees at 11 bases. V lost 3 bases, J lost 4 bases, and 1 base stayed unmatched. This CDR3 has 13 residues. Germline V gives CDR1 SQVTM, CDR2 ANQGSEA. Complete variable domain (other parts from reference TRBV29-1 and TRBJ1-1): SAVISQKPSRDICQRGTSLTIQCQVDSQVTMMFWYRQQPGQSLTLIATANQGSEATYESGFVIDKFPISRPNLTFSTLTVSNMSPEDSSIYLCSVEGTGGTEAFFGQGTRLTVV.

The V and J genes are TRBV7-2 and TRBJ2-7; no reliable D call. Germline V gene data show CDR1 as SGHTA and CDR2 as FQGNSA. The CDR3 is made up of 16 amino acids. Deletions cut 0 bases from V and 1 base from J, with 13 bases between. The CDR3 DNA reads TGTGCCAGCAGCTTAGCCGTTGGGGTACCGTCCTACGAGCAGTACTTC. Translating it yields CASSLAVGVPSYEQYF.

V is TRBV28 and J is TRBJ2-7, with D perhaps given as TRBD1 or TRBD2 (5 bases each). The CDR3 is 15 residues long. With 4 bases removed from V and 6 bases from J, the gap between germline ends came to 19 bases. Germline V gene sequence: CDR1 MDHEN, CDR2 SYDVKM. CDR3 DNA: TGTGCCAGCAGTTCACCGGGACCGCGGTCAGGCGAGCAGTACTTC. Protein product: CASSSPGPRSGEQYF.

The chain recombines TRBV5-1 with TRBJ1-6; D remains unclear. Germline CDR1 SGHRS, CDR2 YFSETQ. CDR3 size: 17 residues. V lost 0 bases and J lost 0, with 10 bases in between. The CDR3 here is CASSLASGSSYNSPLHF. CDR3 DNA: TGCGCCAGCAGCTTGGCCTCGGGGAGCTCCTATAATTCACCCCTCCACTTT.

The rearrangement links TRBV9 to TRBJ1-6, with D unresolved. V was clipped by 0 bases and J by 5 bases, with 6 bases between them. CDR1 and CDR2 (germline): SGDLS, YYNGEE. This CDR3 is 14 amino acids long. For the CDR3, the DNA is TGTGCCAGCAGCGTAGCCCCCCATAATTCACCCCTCCACTTT. Its protein is CASSVAPHNSPLHF.

The gene calls are TRBV4-2 and TRBJ2-2, with 7 bases identical to TRBD1. Germline-derived CDR1 and CDR2 are LGHNA and YNFKEQ. The CDR3 contains 15 residues. V was pared by 4 bases and J by 0 bases, with 2 bases of the junction left unmatched. The CDR3 sequence: CASSRDSANTGELFF. DNA of the CDR3: TGTGCCAGCAGCCGGGACAGCGCGAACACCGGGGAGCTGTTTTTT.

The gene calls are TRBV6-5 and TRBJ1-6; no firm D call. This CDR3 region has 13 residues. Per the germline V gene, CDR1 is MNHEY and CDR2 is SVGAGI. Trimming cost V 6 bases and J 9 bases, with 12 bases left between them. The CDR3 DNA is TGTGCCAGCAGACCCGGTGGTAGTTCACCCCTCCACTTT. Translation: CASRPGGSSPLHF.

The table lists this clone with a count of one. This rearrangement joins TRBV28 to TRBJ1-5; D is ambiguous. V was clipped by 3 bases and J by 4 bases, with 13 bases between them. The CDR3 runs 15 residues. Per germline, CDR1 MDHEN and CDR2 SYDVKM. The CDR3 DNA is TGTGCCAGCAGTTTCGTAGACCGGAAAAATCAGCCCCAGCATTTT. The encoded protein is CASSFVDRKNQPQHF.